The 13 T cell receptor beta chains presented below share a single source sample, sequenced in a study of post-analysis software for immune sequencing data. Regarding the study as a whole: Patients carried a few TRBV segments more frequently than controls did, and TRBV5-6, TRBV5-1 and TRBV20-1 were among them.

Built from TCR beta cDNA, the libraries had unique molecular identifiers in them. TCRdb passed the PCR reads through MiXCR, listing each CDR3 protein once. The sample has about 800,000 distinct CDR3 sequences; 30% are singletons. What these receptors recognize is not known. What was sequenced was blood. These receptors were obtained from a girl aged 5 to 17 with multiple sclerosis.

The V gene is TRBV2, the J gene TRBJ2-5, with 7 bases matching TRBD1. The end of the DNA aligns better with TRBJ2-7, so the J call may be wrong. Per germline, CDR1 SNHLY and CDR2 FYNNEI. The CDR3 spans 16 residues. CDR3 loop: CASSVILPNRGSEQYF. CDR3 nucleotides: TGTGCCAGCAGTGTAATATTGCCTAACAGGGGATCCGAGCAGTACTTC.

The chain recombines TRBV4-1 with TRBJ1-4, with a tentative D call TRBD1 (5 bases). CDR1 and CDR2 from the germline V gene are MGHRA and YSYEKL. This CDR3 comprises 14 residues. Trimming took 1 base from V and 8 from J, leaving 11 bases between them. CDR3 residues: CASSQVTGTEKLFF. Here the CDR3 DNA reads TGCGCCAGCAGCCAAGTTACCGGGACCGAAAAACTGTTTTTT.

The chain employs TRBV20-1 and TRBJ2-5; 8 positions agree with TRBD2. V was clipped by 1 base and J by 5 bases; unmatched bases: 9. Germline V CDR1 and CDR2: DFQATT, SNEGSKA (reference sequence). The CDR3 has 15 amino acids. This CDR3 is CSARVPGGPYETQYF. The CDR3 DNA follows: TGCAGTGCTAGAGTACCGGGAGGGCCCTACGAGACCCAGTACTTC.

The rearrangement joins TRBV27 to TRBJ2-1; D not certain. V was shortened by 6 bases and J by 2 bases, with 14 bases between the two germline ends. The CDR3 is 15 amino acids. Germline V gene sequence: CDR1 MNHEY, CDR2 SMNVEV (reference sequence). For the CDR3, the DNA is TGTGCCAGCAGCCCATCTCAGGTCGCCTACAATGAGCAGTTCTTC. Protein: CASSPSQVAYNEQFF.

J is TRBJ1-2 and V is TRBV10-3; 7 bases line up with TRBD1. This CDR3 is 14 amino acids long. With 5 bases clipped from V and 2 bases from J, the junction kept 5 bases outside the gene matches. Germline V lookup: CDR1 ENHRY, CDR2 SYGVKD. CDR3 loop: CAISLLDRNYGYTF. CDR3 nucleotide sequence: TGTGCCATCAGTCTTTTGGACAGGAACTATGGCTACACCTTC.

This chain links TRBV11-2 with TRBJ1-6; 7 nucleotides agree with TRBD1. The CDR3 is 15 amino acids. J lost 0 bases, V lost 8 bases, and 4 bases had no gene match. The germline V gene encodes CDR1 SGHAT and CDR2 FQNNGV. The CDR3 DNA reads TGTGCCAGCGGACAGGCTAGCTCCTATAATTCACCCCTCCACTTT. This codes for CASGQASSYNSPLHF. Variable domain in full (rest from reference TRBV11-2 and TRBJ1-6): EAGVAQSPRYKIIEKRQSVAFWCNPISGHATLYWYQQILGQGPKLLIQFQNNGVVDDSQLPKDRFSAERLKGVDSTLKIQPAKLEDSAVYLCASGQASSYNSPLHFGNGTRLTVT.

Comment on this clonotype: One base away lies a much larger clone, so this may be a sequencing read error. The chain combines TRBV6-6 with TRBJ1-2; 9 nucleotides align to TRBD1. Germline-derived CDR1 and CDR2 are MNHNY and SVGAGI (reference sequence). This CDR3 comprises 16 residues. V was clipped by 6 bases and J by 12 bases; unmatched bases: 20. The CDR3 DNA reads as TGTGCCAGCAGCCCCACCCCAGACAGGGGGTCAGGAGGCCACACCTTC. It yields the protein CASSPTPDRGSGGHTF.

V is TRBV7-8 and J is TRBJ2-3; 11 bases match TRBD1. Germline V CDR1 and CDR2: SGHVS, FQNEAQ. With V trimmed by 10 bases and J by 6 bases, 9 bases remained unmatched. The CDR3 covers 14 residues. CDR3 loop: CATTRDRGVDTQYF. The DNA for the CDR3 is TGTGCCACTACCAGGGACAGGGGGGTGGATACGCAGTATTTT.

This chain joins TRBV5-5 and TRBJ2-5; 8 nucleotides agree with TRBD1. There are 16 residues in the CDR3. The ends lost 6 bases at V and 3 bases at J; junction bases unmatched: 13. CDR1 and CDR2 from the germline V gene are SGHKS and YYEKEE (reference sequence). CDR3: CASTVRWTGSEETQYF. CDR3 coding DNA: TGTGCCAGCACCGTTCGATGGACAGGGTCCGAAGAGACCCAGTACTTC.

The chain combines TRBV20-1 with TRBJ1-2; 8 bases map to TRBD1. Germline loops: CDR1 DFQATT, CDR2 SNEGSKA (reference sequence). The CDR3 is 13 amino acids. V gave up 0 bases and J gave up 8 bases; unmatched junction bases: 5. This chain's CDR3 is CSARDGTGFGYTF. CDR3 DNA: TGCAGTGCTAGAGATGGGACAGGATTCGGCTACACCTTC.

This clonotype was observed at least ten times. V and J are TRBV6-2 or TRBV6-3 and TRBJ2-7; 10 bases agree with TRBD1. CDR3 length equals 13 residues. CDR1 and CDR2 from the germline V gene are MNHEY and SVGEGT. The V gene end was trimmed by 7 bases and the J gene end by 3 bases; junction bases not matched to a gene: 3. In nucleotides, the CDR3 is TGTGCCAGCAAGAGGACAGGGGGCTACGAGCAGTACTTC. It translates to CASKRTGGYEQYF.

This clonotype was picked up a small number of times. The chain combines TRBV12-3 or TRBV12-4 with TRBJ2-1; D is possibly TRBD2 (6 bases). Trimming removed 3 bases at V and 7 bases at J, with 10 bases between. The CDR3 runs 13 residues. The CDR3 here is CASSLEGWNEQFF. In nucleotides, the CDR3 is TGTGCCAGCAGTTTGGAGGGGTGGAATGAGCAGTTCTTC.

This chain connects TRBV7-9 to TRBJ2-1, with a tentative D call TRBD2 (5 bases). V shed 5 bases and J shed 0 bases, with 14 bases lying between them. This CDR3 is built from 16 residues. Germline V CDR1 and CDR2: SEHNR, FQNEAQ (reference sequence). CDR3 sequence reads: CASSPSLGSSYNEQFF. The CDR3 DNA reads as TGTGCCAGCAGCCCGAGCCTGGGGAGCTCCTACAATGAGCAGTTCTTC.